The source of this TCR beta chain is a study of blood T cell repertoires in COVID-19. Study-level background: PBMCs, B-cell-depleted T cells, or T cells were the source of the cDNA or gDNA that made up the material.

The J segment lost 7 bases and the V segment lost 5 bases, leaving 5 bases of the junction unmatched. The germline V gene has CDR1 SEHNR and CDR2 FQNEAQ (reference sequence). The CDR3 runs 14 residues. Per the original data handling: Reference gene primer amplification gave estimated nucleated cell counts. Using immunoSEQ multiplex PCR, the repertoire was profiled, and TCRdb retains in-frame clones only, with some absent. V and J calls and clone size are copied from that table; D and trimming were computed from the DNA. The sample lists about 160,000 clones; about three quarters were seen once. The rearrangement links TRBV7-9 to TRBJ1-6; 7 nucleotides align to TRBD1. Material: peripheral blood. The TCR originated in a man aged 55 to 69 with acute or convalescent COVID-19. CDR3 in DNA: TGTGCCAGCAGCCTAAAGACAGGGAATTCACCCCTCCACTTT. It yields the protein CASSLKTGNSPLHF. Based on the CDR3 plus reference TRBV7-9 and TRBJ1-6, the full variable domain is DTGVSQNPRHKITKRGQNVTFRCDPISEHNRLYWYRQTLGQGPEFLTYFQNEAQLEKSRLLSDRFSAERPKGSFSTLEIQRTEQGDSAMYLCASSLKTGNSPLHFGNGTRLTVT.